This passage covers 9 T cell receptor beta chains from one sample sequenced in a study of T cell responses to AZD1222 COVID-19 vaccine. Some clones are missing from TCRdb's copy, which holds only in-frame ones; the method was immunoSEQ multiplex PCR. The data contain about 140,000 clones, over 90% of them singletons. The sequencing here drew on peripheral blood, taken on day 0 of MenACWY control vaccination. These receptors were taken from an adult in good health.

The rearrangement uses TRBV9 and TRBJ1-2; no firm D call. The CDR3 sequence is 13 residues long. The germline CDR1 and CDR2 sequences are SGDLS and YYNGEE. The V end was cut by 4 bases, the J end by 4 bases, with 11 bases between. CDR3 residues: CASSRTASYGYTF. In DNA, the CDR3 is TGTGCCAGCAGCCGAACGGCGAGCTATGGCTACACCTTC.

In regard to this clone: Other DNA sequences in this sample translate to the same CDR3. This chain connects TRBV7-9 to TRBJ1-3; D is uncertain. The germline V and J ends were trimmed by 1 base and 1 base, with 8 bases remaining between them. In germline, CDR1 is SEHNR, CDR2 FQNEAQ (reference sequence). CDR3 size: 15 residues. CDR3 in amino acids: CASSLESGSGNTIYF. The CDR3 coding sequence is TGTGCCAGCAGCTTAGAGTCGGGTTCTGGAAACACCATATATTTT.

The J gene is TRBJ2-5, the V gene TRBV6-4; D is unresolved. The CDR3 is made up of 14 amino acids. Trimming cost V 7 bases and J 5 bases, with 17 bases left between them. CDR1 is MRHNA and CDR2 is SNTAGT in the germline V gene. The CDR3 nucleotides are TGTGCCAGCAAGATAGGTCGTAAAGGGGAGACCCAGTACTTC. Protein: CASKIGRKGETQYF.

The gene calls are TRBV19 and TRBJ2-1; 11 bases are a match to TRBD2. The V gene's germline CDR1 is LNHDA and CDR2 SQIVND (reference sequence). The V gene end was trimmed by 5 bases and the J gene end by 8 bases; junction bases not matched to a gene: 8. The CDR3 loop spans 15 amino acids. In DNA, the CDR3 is TGTGCCAGTAGTTCTCGAGTAGCGGGGGGGTATGAGCAGTTCTTC. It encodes CASSSRVAGGYEQFF.

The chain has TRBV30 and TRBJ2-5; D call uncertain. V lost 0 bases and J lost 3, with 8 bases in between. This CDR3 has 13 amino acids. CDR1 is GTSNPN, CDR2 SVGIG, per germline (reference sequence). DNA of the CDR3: TGTGCCTGGAGTGTAAGATTGGAAGAGACCCAGTACTTC. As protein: CAWSVRLEETQYF.

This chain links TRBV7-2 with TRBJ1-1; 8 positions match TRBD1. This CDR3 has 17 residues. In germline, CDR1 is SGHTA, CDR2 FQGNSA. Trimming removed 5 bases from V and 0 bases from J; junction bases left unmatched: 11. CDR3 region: CASSQGARTRVNTEAFF. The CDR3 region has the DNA TGTGCCAGCAGCCAGGGGGCCAGGACAAGGGTGAACACTGAAGCTTTCTTT.

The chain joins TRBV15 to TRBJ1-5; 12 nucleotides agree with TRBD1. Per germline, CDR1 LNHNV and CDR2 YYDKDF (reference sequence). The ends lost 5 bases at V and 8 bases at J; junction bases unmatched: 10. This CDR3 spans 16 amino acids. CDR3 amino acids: CATSEGTGGPFEPQHF. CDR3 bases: TGTGCCACCAGCGAGGGGACAGGGGGCCCTTTTGAGCCCCAGCATTTT.

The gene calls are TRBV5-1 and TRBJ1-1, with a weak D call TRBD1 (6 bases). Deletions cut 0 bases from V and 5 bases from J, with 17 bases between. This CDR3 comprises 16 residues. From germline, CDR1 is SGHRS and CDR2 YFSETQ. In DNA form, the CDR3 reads TGCGCCAGCAGCTTGGGGGTCGACACAGGGTGGACTGAAGCTTTCTTT. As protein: CASSLGVDTGWTEAFF. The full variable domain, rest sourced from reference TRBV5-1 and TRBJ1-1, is KAGVTQTPRYLIKTRGQQVTLSCSPISGHRSVSWYQQTPGQGLQFLFEYFSETQRNKGNFPGRFSGRQFSNSRSEMNVSTLELGDSALYLCASSLGVDTGWTEAFFGQGTRLTVV.

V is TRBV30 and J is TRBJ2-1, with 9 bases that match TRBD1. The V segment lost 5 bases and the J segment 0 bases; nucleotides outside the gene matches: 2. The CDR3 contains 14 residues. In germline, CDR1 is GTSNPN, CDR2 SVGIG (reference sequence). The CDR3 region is CAWGQGSSYNEQFF. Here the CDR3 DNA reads TGTGCCTGGGGACAGGGGAGCTCCTACAATGAGCAGTTCTTC.